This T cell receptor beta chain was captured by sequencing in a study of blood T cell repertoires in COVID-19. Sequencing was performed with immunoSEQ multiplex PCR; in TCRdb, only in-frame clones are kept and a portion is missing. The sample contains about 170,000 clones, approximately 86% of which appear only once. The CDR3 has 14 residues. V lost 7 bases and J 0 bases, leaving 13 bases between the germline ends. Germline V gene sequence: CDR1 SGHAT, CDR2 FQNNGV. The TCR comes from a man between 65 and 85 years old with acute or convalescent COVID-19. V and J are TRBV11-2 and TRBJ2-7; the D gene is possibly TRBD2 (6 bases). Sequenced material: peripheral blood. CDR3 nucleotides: TGTGCCAGCACCCGTGGCGGGAACTCCTACGAGCAGTACTTC. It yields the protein CASTRGGNSYEQYF.